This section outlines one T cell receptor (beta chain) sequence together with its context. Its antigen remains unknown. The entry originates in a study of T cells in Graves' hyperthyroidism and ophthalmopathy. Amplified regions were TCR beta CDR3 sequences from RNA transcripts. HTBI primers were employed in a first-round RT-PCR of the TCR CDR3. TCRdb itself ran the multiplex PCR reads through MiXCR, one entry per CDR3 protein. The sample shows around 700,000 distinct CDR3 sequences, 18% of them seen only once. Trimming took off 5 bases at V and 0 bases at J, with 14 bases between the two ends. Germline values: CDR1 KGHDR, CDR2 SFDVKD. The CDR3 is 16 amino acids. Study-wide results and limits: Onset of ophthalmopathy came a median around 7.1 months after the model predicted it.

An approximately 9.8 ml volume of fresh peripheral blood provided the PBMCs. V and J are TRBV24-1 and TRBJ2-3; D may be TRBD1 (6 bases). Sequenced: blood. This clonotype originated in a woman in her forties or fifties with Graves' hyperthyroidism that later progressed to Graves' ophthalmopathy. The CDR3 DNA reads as TGTGCCACCAGTGCAGGCAGGACAGCAAGCACAGATACGCAGTATTTT. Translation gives CATSAGRTASTDTQYF.